Below are 22 T cell receptor beta chains sequenced from a single sample in a study of blood T cell repertoires in COVID-19. The protocol was immunoSEQ multiplex PCR, while the TCRdb copy is restricted to in-frame clones and leaves out a portion. This table has under 30,000 clones, around 83% appearing once. The specimen was peripheral blood. All receptors come from a human donor in a cohort sampled during active COVID-19.

The V call is TRBV28, the J call TRBJ1-2; possible D gene TRBD1, 5 bases. V lost 7 bases, J lost 0 bases, and 15 bases lay in between. Germline V gene sequence: CDR1 MDHEN, CDR2 SYDVKM. The CDR3 is made up of 15 amino acids. CDR3 nucleotide sequence: TGTGCCAGCACTCCCGGGGGGGGAACTAACTATGGCTACACCTTC. Its protein product is CASTPGGGTNYGYTF.

V and J are TRBV4-3 and TRBJ2-1; TRBD2 agrees at 12 bases. Germline V lookup: CDR1 LGHNA, CDR2 YSLEER. CDR3 length equals 16 residues. V lost 2 bases to trimming and J lost 7 bases; unmatched junction nucleotides: 6. The CDR3 loop is CASSQPPSGRGNEQFF. For the CDR3, the DNA is TGCGCCAGCAGCCAACCCCCTAGCGGGAGGGGAAATGAGCAGTTCTTC.

The V gene is TRBV4-1, the J gene TRBJ2-3; D unclear. The CDR3 is made up of 15 amino acids. Germline CDR1 MGHRA, CDR2 YSYEKL. V was shortened by 1 base and J by 2 bases, with 10 bases between the two germline ends. CDR3 residues: CASSQGVLTTDTQYF. The CDR3 DNA reads TGCGCCAGCAGCCAAGGAGTCCTCACCACAGATACGCAGTATTTT.

The chain employs TRBV9 and TRBJ1-4, with a possible D match to TRBD1 (6 bases). The germline V gene encodes CDR1 SGDLS and CDR2 YYNGEE. V shed 1 base and J shed 7 bases, with 11 bases lying between them. CDR3 length equals 14 residues. The CDR3 reads CASSVKGGREKLFF. CDR3 nucleotide sequence: TGTGCCAGCAGCGTAAAGGGGGGGCGTGAAAAACTGTTTTTT. Looking up the rest from reference TRBV9 and TRBJ1-4 gives the full variable domain: DSGVTQTPKHLITATGQRVTLRCSPRSGDLSVYWYQQSLDQGLQFLIQYYNGEERAKGNILERFSAQQFPDLHSELNLSSLELGDSALYFCASSVKGGREKLFFGSGTQLSVL.

This clone was seen a single time. The gene calls are TRBV7-9 and TRBJ2-7; 12 bases map to TRBD1. Germline V gives CDR1 SEHNR, CDR2 FQNEAQ (reference sequence). J was trimmed by 5 bases and V by 2 bases; bases with no gene match: 13. The CDR3 consists of 18 residues. CDR3 in amino acids: CASSLFPRGQGALHEQYF. The CDR3 DNA reads TGTGCCAGCAGCTTATTCCCGCGGGGACAGGGGGCTCTCCACGAGCAGTACTTC.

This chain links TRBV29-1 with TRBJ2-3, with 9 positions matching TRBD1. The CDR3 covers 14 residues. Looked up from germline, CDR1 is SQVTM and CDR2 is ANQGSEA. For the CDR3, the DNA is TGCATCTTATCCGGGACAGGGTCCCCAGATACGCAGTATTTT. The encoded protein is CILSGTGSPDTQYF.

The V call is TRBV28, the J call TRBJ2-1, with D uncertain. In germline, CDR1 is MDHEN, CDR2 SYDVKM. The V and J ends lost 7 bases and 5 bases respectively, with 9 bases between them. The CDR3 runs to 12 residues. The CDR3 loop reads CASTSTNNEQFF. The CDR3 nucleotides read TGTGCCAGCACCTCGACAAACAATGAGCAGTTCTTC.

CDR3 nucleotides: TGTGCCATCAGTGAGTCGACAACGGGGGGCCTTGAAAAACTGTTTTTT. It specifies CAISESTTGGLEKLFF. The chain joins TRBV10-3 to TRBJ1-4; possible D gene TRBD1, 6 bases. The CDR3 totals 16 residues. Germline V gene sequence: CDR1 ENHRY, CDR2 SYGVKD. V was clipped by 0 bases and J by 7 bases, with 15 bases between them.

This chain links TRBV24-1 with TRBJ2-5; 12 bases map to TRBD2. Germline assignment: CDR1 KGHDR and CDR2 SFDVKD. With V trimmed by 4 bases and J by 1 base, 3 bases remained unmatched. The CDR3 has 16 amino acids. The CDR3 spells CATSEGGLAGQETQYF. The CDR3 region has the DNA TGTGCCACCAGTGAGGGGGGACTAGCGGGCCAAGAGACCCAGTACTTC.

The count of this clone is one. This chain's CDR3 is CASSAWTGTSGNTIYF. The CDR3, as DNA: TGTGCCAGCAGCGCGTGGACAGGGACCTCTGGAAACACCATATATTTT. The chain is built from TRBV5-8 and TRBJ1-3, with TRBD1 matching over 8 bases. The CDR3 has 16 amino acids. With 4 bases clipped from V and 0 bases from J, the junction kept 6 bases outside the gene matches. Per the germline V gene, CDR1 is SGHTS and CDR2 is YDEGEE. Using reference TRBV5-8 and TRBJ1-3 for the parts outside the CDR3, the full variable domain is EAGVTQSPTHLIKTRGQQATLRCSPISGHTSVYWYQQALGLGLQFLLWYDEGEERNRGNFPPRFSGRQFPNYSSELNVNALELEDSALYLCASSAWTGTSGNTIYFGEGSWLTVV.

The V call is TRBV4-1, the J call TRBJ2-5, with D possibly being TRBD1 (6 bases). The CDR3 contains 13 residues. Trimming removed 1 base at V and 8 bases at J, with 11 bases between. Germline V gives CDR1 MGHRA, CDR2 YSYEKL. CDR3 in DNA: TGCGCCAGCAGCCAAGCTAGCAGGGGAACCCAGTACTTC. Protein product: CASSQASRGTQYF.

This clone was seen a single time. This chain joins TRBV19 and TRBJ1-2, with TRBD1 identical over 11 bases. The CDR3 consists of 14 residues. The germline gives CDR1 LNHDA, CDR2 SQIVND (reference sequence). With 4 bases clipped from V and 8 bases from J, the junction kept 6 bases outside the gene matches. CDR3 sequence: CASSTWDRGNGYTF. The CDR3 bases are TGTGCCAGTAGTACTTGGGACAGGGGGAACGGCTACACCTTC.

This chain uses TRBV28 with TRBJ1-2; 9 nucleotides agree with TRBD1. The length of the CDR3 is 11 residues. Looked up from germline, CDR1 is MDHEN and CDR2 is SYDVKM. The V and J ends lost 10 bases and 6 bases, in that order; junction bases with no gene match: 3. CDR3 loop: CATQGADGYTF. DNA for the CDR3: TGTGCCACACAGGGGGCTGATGGCTACACCTTC.

The chain couples TRBV5-4 to TRBJ1-4; possible D gene TRBD1, 5 bases. Between the trimmed V and J ends, which lost 4 bases and 7 bases, there was a span of 17 bases. The germline V gene has CDR1 SGHNT and CDR2 YYREEE (reference sequence). This CDR3 spans 15 amino acids. The CDR3 nucleotides are TGTGCCAGCAGCGTCGGTCGGGGGGAGAGTGAAAAACTGTTTTTT. Translating gives CASSVGRGESEKLFF.

This clone was counted a single time. This sequence joins TRBV21-1 and TRBJ2-7; the D call TRBD2 from the table was never checked on the DNA. TRBV21-1 is an annotated pseudogene. The CDR3 length is 15 residues. The CDR3 DNA follows: TGTGCCAGCGTTAAAGGGGGGAGGGTAACCTACGAGCAGTACTTC. It yields the protein CASVKGGRVTYEQYF.

In its sample, this clone was seen a few times. The V gene is TRBV14, the J gene TRBJ2-2, with D possibly TRBD1 on 6 matching bases. The CDR3 covers 15 residues. Germline V gene lookup returns CDR1 SGHDN and CDR2 FVKESK. Trimming shortened V by 3 bases and J by 6 bases, and 14 bases separated the two germline ends. The CDR3 protein is CASSQTPGDPGELFF. In DNA form, the CDR3 reads TGTGCCAGCAGCCAGACCCCAGGGGACCCCGGGGAGCTGTTTTTT.

The rearrangement joins TRBV6-5 to TRBJ2-7; D is perhaps TRBD1 (5 bases). The V gene lost 7 bases and the J gene lost 0 bases, with 7 bases spanning the gap. This CDR3 contains 12 residues. Looked up from germline, CDR1 is MNHEY and CDR2 is SVGAGI. The CDR3 here is CASKGDSYEQYF. The CDR3 DNA reads as TGTGCCAGCAAAGGGGACTCCTACGAGCAGTACTTC.

This sequence joins TRBV9 and TRBJ2-7, with 12 bases aligning to TRBD2. Germline CDR1 SGDLS, CDR2 YYNGEE. J gave up 5 bases and V 4 bases, and 4 bases lay outside the gene matches. The CDR3 is 14 amino acids. The CDR3 DNA reads TGTGCCAGCAGCCCTAGCGGGGGGGCTCACGAGCAGTACTTC. Translation gives CASSPSGGAHEQYF.

This sequence joins TRBV11-3 and TRBJ2-1; 10 nucleotides align to TRBD2. Trimming at V came to 2 bases and at J to 5 bases, leaving 9 bases not matched to a gene. CDR1 and CDR2 from the germline V gene are SGHNT and YENEEA. There are 17 residues in the CDR3. The CDR3, as DNA: TGTGCCAGCAGCTTAACTTTCCGTCTAGCGGGAGACAATGAGCAGTTCTTC. Protein product: CASSLTFRLAGDNEQFF.

In this sample, this clone turned up a few times. This chain connects TRBV30 to TRBJ2-3; tentative D call: TRBD1 (6 bases). V was pared by 4 bases and J by 0 bases, with 11 bases between. Germline assignment: CDR1 GTSNPN and CDR2 SVGIG (reference sequence). The CDR3 runs 14 residues. In DNA, the CDR3 is TGTGCCTGGACCCCAGGGGCTAGCACAGATACGCAGTATTTT. It specifies CAWTPGASTDTQYF.

The V and J genes are TRBV5-4 and TRBJ2-3; D is possibly TRBD2 (5 bases). V lost 4 bases and J lost 1, with 10 bases in between. CDR1 SGHNT and CDR2 YYREEE come from the germline V gene (reference sequence). This CDR3 spans 14 amino acids. The DNA for the CDR3 is TGTGCCAGCAGCCCTCGTAGCGGCACAGATACGCAGTATTTT. Translating it yields CASSPRSGTDTQYF.

The rearrangement links TRBV6-5 to TRBJ1-4; 8 bases fit TRBD1. The CDR3 sequence is 14 residues long. Per the germline V gene, CDR1 is MNHEY and CDR2 is SVGAGI. V lost 6 bases, J lost 8 bases, and 8 bases stayed unmatched. The CDR3 coding sequence is TGTGCCAGCAGCACGACAGGGGAAGTCGAAAAACTGTTTTTT. Its protein product is CASSTTGEVEKLFF.